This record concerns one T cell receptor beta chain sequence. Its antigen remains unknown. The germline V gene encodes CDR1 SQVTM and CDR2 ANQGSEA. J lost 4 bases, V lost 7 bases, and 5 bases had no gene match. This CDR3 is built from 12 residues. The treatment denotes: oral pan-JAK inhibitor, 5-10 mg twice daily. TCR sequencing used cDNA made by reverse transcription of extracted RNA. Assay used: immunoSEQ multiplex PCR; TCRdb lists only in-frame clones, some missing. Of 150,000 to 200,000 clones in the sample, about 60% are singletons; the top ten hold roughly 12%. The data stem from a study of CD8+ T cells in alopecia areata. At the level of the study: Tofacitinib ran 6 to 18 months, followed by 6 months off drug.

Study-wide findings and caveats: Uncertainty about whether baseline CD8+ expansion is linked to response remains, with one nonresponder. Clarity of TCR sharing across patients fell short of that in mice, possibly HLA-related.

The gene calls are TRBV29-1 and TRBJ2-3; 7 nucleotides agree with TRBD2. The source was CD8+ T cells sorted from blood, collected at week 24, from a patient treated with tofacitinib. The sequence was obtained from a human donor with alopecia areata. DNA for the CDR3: TGCAGCGGGGGGGGTTCTCCAGATACGCAGTATTTT. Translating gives CSGGGSPDTQYF.